Listed here is a single T cell receptor beta chain. The antigen is undetermined. This sample was included in a study of cytomegalovirus exposure and HLA in healthy donors. PCR employed 60 Vbeta and 13 Jbeta primers. Generated by immunoSEQ multiplex PCR, the TCRdb table keeps only in-frame clones and is missing some. The table lists 130,000 or so clones, 65% to 75% of them singletons. Study results and limitations: A list of 164 TCR beta chains associated with cytomegalovirus was given. TCR beta V segments were, for the most part, productive about 90% or about 30% of the time in an earlier analysis.

CDR3 size: 14 residues. Germline values: CDR1 MGHRA, CDR2 YSYEKL. The ends were cut back, 5 bases at V and 2 bases at J, with 13 bases in the middle. The sample was PBMCs. The TCR comes from a man between 40 and 49 years old in good health and CMV-seropositive. The rearrangement joins TRBV4-1 to TRBJ2-7; no firm D call. Here the CDR3 DNA reads TGCGCCAGCAGCGTACAGCCTTTTCCCTACGAGCAGTACTTC. Translation: CASSVQPFPYEQYF.